This TCR beta chain was obtained from a study of blood T cell repertoires in COVID-19. Looking at the study overall: T cells, B-cell-depleted T cells, or PBMCs supplied cDNA or gDNA.

This clone was detected only a few times. From germline, CDR1 is MDHEN and CDR2 SYDVKM. V shed 3 bases, J shed 2 bases, and the junction held 2 bases outside the gene matches. This CDR3 has 15 amino acids. Cohort assignment relied on participant-reported clinical history. Before being deemed recovered, Cohort 3 donors had two negative PCRs, clearance, or symptom resolution. As processed by the authors: For nucleated cells, counts were estimated from reference gene primer amplification. Produced via immunoSEQ multiplex PCR; TCRdb's table is partial and in-frame only. That table supplies the V and J calls and clone size; D and trimming were determined from the DNA. The data show 250,000 to 300,000 clones, with 65% to 90% seen just once and around a sixth held by the top ten.

The sequenced sample was PBMCs or T cells enriched from blood (not recorded which). The sequence was obtained from a man aged 18 to 30 who had recovered from COVID-19. The chain links TRBV28 to TRBJ2-7; TRBD2 aligns across 12 bases. CDR3 loop: CASSLRLAGAYEQYF. CDR3 in DNA: TGTGCCAGCAGTTTGAGACTAGCGGGAGCCTACGAGCAGTACTTC.